This is a list of T cell receptor beta chains from one sample in a study of shared clonotypes between healthy human individuals. Profiled with immunoSEQ multiplex PCR; TCRdb holds only in-frame clones, not every one. The data show around 700,000 clones, about 74% seen once. Sequenced sample: memory CD4+ T cells sorted from blood. Receptors were obtained from a woman in her twenties or thirties in good health. Each CDR3 is given with its conserved first and last residue. D genes are given only for firm matches. Not all rows give a size; the values are once, few, many and, for expanded clones, a class.

few	.	TRBJ1-4	TRBV30	CAWSPNRREKLFF	TGTGCCTGGAGCCCGAACAGGCGGGAAAAACTGTTTTTT
.	TRBD1	TRBJ2-1	TRBV18	CASSPGTGTGYNEQFF	TGTGCCAGCTCACCGGGAACCGGGACAGGATACAATGAGCAGTTCTTC
.	.	TRBJ1-1	TRBV19	CASRDTGKYTEAFF	TGTGCCAGTAGGGATACAGGGAAATACACTGAAGCTTTCTTT
.	TRBD1	TRBJ2-5	TRBV28	CASSPSTGAQETQYF	TGTGCCAGCAGTCCCTCCACAGGGGCCCAAGAGACCCAGTACTTC
.	.	TRBJ1-1	TRBV28	CASSLSGLTEAFF	TGTGCCAGCAGTTTGTCGGGGCTCACTGAAGCTTTCTTT
few	TRBD1	TRBJ1-1	TRBV10-3	CARENRGRKAFF	TGTGCCAGAGAGAACAGGGGGCGGAAAGCTTTCTTT
.	.	TRBJ1-2	TRBV6-1	CASSEVYEWGTGYTF	TGTGCCAGCAGTGAAGTTTATGAGTGGGGCACTGGCTACACCTTC
.	TRBD1	TRBJ2-7	TRBV9	CASSPFRDSYEQYF	TGTGCCAGCAGCCCATTCCGGGACAGTTACGAGCAGTACTTC
many	.	TRBJ2-1	TRBV5-1	CASSVRWGIANNEQFF	TGCGCCAGCAGCGTCCGTTGGGGGATAGCTAACAATGAGCAGTTCTTC
.	.	TRBJ2-7	TRBV28	CASSLPLYAGRAYEQYF	TGTGCCAGCAGTTTACCCCTCTACGCGGGCAGAGCCTACGAGCAGTACTTC
.	.	TRBJ1-3	TRBV29-1	CSAGPANSGNTIYF	TGCAGCGCAGGACCGGCCAACTCTGGAAACACCATATATTTT
.	TRBD1	TRBJ2-7	TRBV5-1	CASSFGQDAEQYF	TGCGCCAGCAGCTTCGGACAGGATGCAGAGCAGTACTTC
.	.	TRBJ1-5	TRBV5-5	CASSLLGQDYQPQHF	TGTGCCAGCAGCTTGTTGGGGCAGGATTATCAGCCCCAGCATTTT
.	TRBD1	TRBJ1-1	TRBV11-2	CASRTIQGAANTEAFF	TGTGCCAGCAGGACCATCCAGGGGGCGGCGAACACTGAAGCTTTCTTT
.	.	TRBJ1-4	TRBV18	CASSPLGTNEKLFF	TGTGCCAGCTCACCACTTGGGACTAATGAAAAACTGTTTTTT
once	.	TRBJ2-2	TRBV11-1	CASSFHQGGNTGELFF	TGTGCCAGCAGCTTCCACCAGGGAGGTAACACCGGGGAGCTGTTTTTT
once	TRBD1	TRBJ1-2	TRBV6-5	CASRPGTGKTYGYTF	TGTGCCAGCAGACCCGGGACAGGGAAAACCTACGGCTACACCTTC
.	.	TRBJ2-3	TRBV9	CASTHSRHGGDTQYF	TGTGCCAGCACCCACTCACGACATGGCGGGGATACGCAGTATTTT
.	.	TRBJ2-2	TRBV10-3	CAISESGSGTNTGELFF	TGTGCCATCAGTGAGTCGGGTAGCGGAACGAACACCGGGGAGCTGTTTTTT
once	TRBD2	TRBJ2-3	TRBV14	CASSQAGLAVIGTQYF	TGTGCCAGCAGCCAAGCGGGACTAGCGGTAATCGGTACGCAGTATTTT
many	TRBD1	TRBJ2-2	TRBV7-9	CASSLRGPDTGELFF	TGTGCCAGCAGCTTGAGGGGGCCGGACACCGGGGAGCTGTTTTTT
once	.	TRBJ1-5	TRBV6-1	CASSEHSTASNQPQHF	TGTGCCAGCAGTGAACACTCGACAGCTAGCAATCAGCCCCAGCATTTT
.	.	TRBJ2-7	TRBV29-1	CSVEISSYEQYF	TGCAGCGTTGAAATCTCTAGCTACGAGCAGTACTTC
.	.	TRBJ1-1	TRBV5-1	CASTNGGVYTEAFF	TGCGCCAGCACCAACGGGGGGGTTTATACTGAAGCTTTCTTT
once	.	TRBJ2-7	TRBV29-1	CSVVRDSYEQYF	TGCAGCGTTGTTAGGGATTCCTACGAGCAGTACTTC
few	TRBD2	TRBJ2-7	TRBV6-6	CASTQAGLAGTYEQYF	TGTGCCAGCACCCAAGCTGGGCTAGCGGGTACCTACGAGCAGTACTTC
.	.	TRBJ2-3	TRBV29-1	CSVGGRPTLSTDTQYF	TGCAGCGTTGGCGGGCGGCCAACCCTTAGCACAGATACGCAGTATTTT
.	.	TRBJ2-2	TRBV7-2	CASSLESATGELFF	TGTGCCAGCAGCTTGGAAAGTGCCACCGGGGAGCTGTTTTTT
.	TRBD1	TRBJ2-7	TRBV5-1	CASSPQGQGLEQYF	TGCGCCAGCAGCCCCCAGGGACAGGGCCTTGAGCAGTACTTC
.	.	TRBJ1-1	TRBV4-2	CASSQDSGGTEAFF	TGTGCCAGCAGCCAAGATTCTGGGGGAACTGAAGCTTTCTTT
.	.	TRBJ1-2	TRBV6-5	CASSYSGNRKRGYTF	TGTGCCAGCAGTTACTCAGGAAACAGGAAGAGAGGCTACACCTTC
.	TRBD1	TRBJ2-3	TRBV6-4	CASRLQGLADTQYF	TGTGCCAGCAGACTACAGGGGTTAGCAGATACGCAGTATTTT
.	TRBD2	TRBJ2-5	TRBV29-1	CSVDGGRGEETQYF	TGCAGCGTTGATGGCGGGAGGGGAGAAGAGACCCAGTACTTC
.	.	TRBJ2-3	TRBV27	CASSSLGQRTDTQYF	TGTGCCAGCAGTTCCCTTGGACAGCGCACAGATACGCAGTATTTT
few	.	TRBJ1-1	TRBV5-6	CASSLSMNTEAFF	TGTGCCAGCAGCTTGTCCATGAACACTGAAGCTTTCTTT
.	.	TRBJ2-2	TRBV5-1	CASFKDRPNTGELFF	TGCGCCAGCTTTAAGGACAGACCGAACACCGGGGAGCTGTTTTTT
.	TRBD1	TRBJ2-1	TRBV7-3	CASSPDRASYNEQFF	TGTGCCAGCAGCCCCGACAGGGCGTCCTACAATGAGCAGTTCTTC
.	TRBD1	TRBJ2-2	TRBV5-1	CASSDRAGTGELFF	TGCGCCAGCTCGGACAGGGCGGGCACCGGGGAGCTGTTTTTT
.	.	TRBJ1-1	TRBV6-6	CASSYDGTPGRGAFF	TGTGCCAGCAGTTACGATGGAACTCCGGGTCGGGGAGCTTTCTTT
few	.	TRBJ1-1	TRBV5-6	CASSPGTSGAEAFF	TGTGCCAGCAGCCCCGGGACTAGCGGTGCGGAAGCTTTCTTT
.	.	TRBJ1-2	TRBV27	CASSSPGRETGYTF	TGTGCCAGCAGTTCCCCGGGACGGGAAACGGGCTACACCTTC
.	.	TRBJ1-1	TRBV6-1	CAIQGPVRTEAFF	TGTGCCATCCAGGGTCCGGTGAGGACTGAAGCTTTCTTT
once	.	TRBJ2-4	TRBV27	CASSLKPAEALLAKNIQYF	TGTGCCAGCAGTTTAAAGCCAGCGGAGGCCTTACTAGCCAAAAACATTCAGTACTTC
.	TRBD2	TRBJ2-1	TRBV6-5	CASRREGGINEQFF	TGTGCCAGCAGGAGAGAGGGAGGGATCAATGAGCAGTTCTTC
.	TRBD2	TRBJ2-7	TRBV19	CASSNPGTSMDEQYF	TGTGCCAGTAGTAATCCAGGGACTAGCATGGACGAGCAGTACTTC
.	TRBD1	TRBJ2-7	TRBV7-9	CASSPRDRGSHEQYF	TGTGCCAGCAGCCCTAGGGACAGGGGGTCCCACGAGCAGTACTTC
.	.	TRBJ2-7	TRBV23-1	CASSQPPYEQYF	TGCGCCAGCAGTCAACCCCCTTACGAGCAGTACTTC
.	TRBD1	TRBJ1-4	TRBV7-2	CASRLAGTGGEKLFF	TGTGCCAGCAGATTGGCCGGGACAGGCGGTGAAAAACTGTTTTTT
.	.	TRBJ1-3	TRBV7-3	CASSLGPSSGNTIYF	TGTGCCAGCAGCTTGGGACCCAGCTCTGGAAACACCATATATTTT
few	TRBD1	TRBJ1-1	TRBV11-2	CASSLRFGVDRAGPEAFF	TGTGCCAGCAGCTTACGGTTTGGGGTTGACAGGGCGGGTCCTGAAGCTTTCTTT
.	.	TRBJ1-3	TRBV6-6	CASSYSTGIGNTIYF	TGTGCCAGCAGTTACTCCACAGGGATTGGAAACACCATATATTTT
.	.	TRBJ2-7	TRBV14	CASSQERVGEQYF	TGTGCCAGCAGCCAAGAGCGGGTTGGCGAGCAGTACTTC
.	.	TRBJ1-2	TRBV10-3	CAISESMGFGGYTF	TGTGCCATCAGTGAGTCGATGGGGTTCGGGGGCTACACCTTC
.	.	TRBJ1-1	TRBV5-6	CASSLRTEAFF	TGTGCCAGCAGCCTAAGAACTGAAGCTTTCTTT
.	.	TRBJ1-2	TRBV28	CASSLKAGSRGGYGYTF	TGTGCCAGCAGTTTAAAGGCGGGCTCTCGCGGCGGCTATGGCTACACCTTC
many	.	TRBJ1-1	TRBV10-3	CAISDRGKTEAFF	TGTGCCATCAGTGACAGGGGAAAAACTGAAGCTTTCTTT
.	TRBD2	TRBJ2-7	TRBV27	CASSSHSGTSYEQYF	TGTGCCAGCAGTTCTCATAGCGGGACCTCCTACGAGCAGTACTTC
.	.	TRBJ2-7	TRBV6-5	CASRRQEDSEQYF	TGTGCCAGTCGCCGACAGGAGGATTCCGAGCAGTACTTC